The 13 T cell receptor beta chains below were found in one sample sequenced in a study of response to subunit inactivated influenza vaccine. Each CDR3 protein gets one entry after TCRdb re-called the RT-PCR reads with MiXCR. The table includes 450,000 to 600,000 distinct CDR3 sequences, around 7.9% detected once. This specimen was PBMCs from blood, taken around 2 years after vaccination. The receptors here all came from a man between 50 and 69 years old who received an inactivated influenza vaccine.

This clonotype was counted ten times or more. V usage is TRBV20-1 and J usage is TRBJ2-1; D is unresolved. The V gene lost 3 bases and the J gene lost 1 base, with 10 bases spanning the gap. From germline, CDR1 is DFQATT and CDR2 SNEGSKA (reference sequence). The CDR3 has 14 residues. CDR3 in amino acids: CSASILRSYNEQFF. The CDR3 DNA reads TGCAGTGCTAGTATCCTGCGGTCCTACAATGAGCAGTTCTTC.

The chain carries TRBV6-5 and TRBJ2-5; D tentatively fits TRBD1 or TRBD2 (6 bases each). CDR1 is MNHEY and CDR2 is SVGAGI in the germline V gene. The CDR3 extends over 15 amino acids. V was shortened by 2 bases and J by 1 base, with 11 bases between the two germline ends. CDR3 bases: TGTGCCAGCAGTTACGGAGGGGGGAGCCAAGAGACCCAGTACTTC. It translates to CASSYGGGSQETQYF.

This clonotype appeared a few times. This chain connects TRBV2 to TRBJ2-3, with D hard to call. The germline gives CDR1 SNHLY, CDR2 FYNNEI. With 8 bases removed from V and 4 bases from J, the gap between germline ends came to 7 bases. The CDR3 runs to 11 residues. Here the CDR3 reads CASDQADTQYF. The CDR3 nucleotides are TGTGCCAGCGATCAGGCAGATACGCAGTATTTT.

There are many counts of this clonotype. This chain links TRBV10-3 with TRBJ2-3; 7 nucleotides agree with TRBD1. This CDR3 is 16 amino acids long. Germline CDR1 is ENHRY and CDR2 is SYGVKD. V lost 4 bases to trimming and J lost 2 bases; unmatched junction nucleotides: 9. CDR3 region: CAISGFRDSNTDTQYF. The CDR3 coding sequence is TGTGCCATCAGTGGATTCCGGGACAGCAACACAGATACGCAGTATTTT.

The table lists this clonotype with many counts. The chain is built from TRBV20-1 and TRBJ2-1, with D hard to call. Trimming removed 6 bases from V and 5 bases from J, with 8 bases in between. Germline CDR1 DFQATT, CDR2 SNEGSKA (reference sequence). This CDR3 has 11 amino acids. The CDR3 is CSAKINNEQFF. The CDR3 coding sequence is TGCAGTGCGAAAATAAACAATGAGCAGTTCTTC.

This clonotype was seen many times. The V and J genes are TRBV12-3 or TRBV12-4 and TRBJ1-1; 10 bases align to TRBD1. The CDR3 covers 15 residues. V was clipped by 5 bases and J by 5 bases; unmatched bases: 8. CDR3 sequence: CASSPGDRGFTEAFF. For the CDR3, the DNA is TGTGCCAGCAGTCCCGGGGACAGGGGCTTTACTGAAGCTTTCTTT.

The chain is built from TRBV7-2 and TRBJ1-2; TRBD1 aligns across 7 bases. V gave up 1 base and J gave up 3 bases; unmatched junction bases: 2. Germline CDR1 is SGHTA and CDR2 is FQGNSA. The CDR3 has 14 amino acids. For the CDR3, the DNA is TGTGCCAGCAGCTTAGACAGGGGTTACTATGGCTACACCTTC. This encodes CASSLDRGYYGYTF. Full variable domain (missing parts from reference TRBV7-2 and TRBJ1-2): GAGVSQSPSNKVTEKGKDVELRCDPISGHTALYWYRQSLGQGLEFLIYFQGNSAPDKSGLPSDRFSAERTGGSVSTLTIQRTQQEDSAVYLCASSLDRGYYGYTFGSGTRLTVV.

This clonotype was observed many times. CDR3 bases: TGTGCCAGCACCCGGGACAGGGGACACACGCCCAAACAAGAGACCCAGTACTTC. It translates to CASTRDRGHTPKQETQYF. This chain connects TRBV12-3 or TRBV12-4 to TRBJ2-5, with 10 bases that match TRBD1. This CDR3 is built from 18 residues. V shed 7 bases, J shed 2 bases, and the junction held 16 bases outside the gene matches.

The rearrangement links TRBV20-1 to TRBJ2-7, with unresolved D. The CDR3 totals 12 residues. CDR1 and CDR2 (germline): DFQATT, SNEGSKA (reference sequence). The V gene lost 1 base and the J gene lost 4 bases, with 8 bases spanning the gap. CDR3 in amino acids: CSARGTMYEQYF. For the CDR3, the DNA is TGCAGTGCTAGAGGGACCATGTACGAGCAGTACTTC.

The sample holds a few counts of this clonotype. The chain is built from TRBV3-1 and TRBJ2-7; D uncertain. Trimming took off 1 base at V and 0 bases at J, with 10 bases between the two ends. The CDR3 runs 15 residues. The germline gives CDR1 LGHDT, CDR2 YNNKEL (reference sequence). The CDR3 region is CASSQGQISSYEQYF. The CDR3 DNA follows: TGTGCCAGCAGCCAAGGCCAGATTAGCTCCTACGAGCAGTACTTC.

J is TRBJ1-4 and V is TRBV6-1, with D unresolved. CDR3 length: 14 amino acids. The germline CDR1 and CDR2 sequences are MNHNS and SASEGT. The V end lost 6 bases, the J end lost 7 bases, and 15 bases lay between the germline ends. CDR3 sequence (DNA): TGTGCCAGCAGGACGAGGATTTCTTCTGAAAAACTGTTTTTT. Protein: CASRTRISSEKLFF.

This clonotype showed up just a few times. This rearrangement joins TRBV10-1 to TRBJ2-5; TRBD1 agrees at 8 bases. From germline, CDR1 is WNHNN and CDR2 SYGVQD (reference sequence). V shed 4 bases and J 5 bases; nucleotides not matched to a gene: 3. There are 13 residues in the CDR3. The CDR3 here is CASSATGVETQYF. The CDR3 DNA reads TGCGCCAGCAGTGCGACAGGGGTGGAGACCCAGTACTTC.

The J gene is TRBJ2-1, the V gene TRBV11-1, with D tentatively TRBD2 (6 bases). Germline V gene lookup returns CDR1 SGHAT and CDR2 FQDESV (reference sequence). Between the trimmed V and J ends, which lost 2 bases and 0 bases, there was a span of 23 bases. This CDR3 has 20 amino acids. As DNA, the CDR3 is TGTGCCAGCAGCTTATGGGGACTTTCGGATTTTCTAAGCTCCTACAATGAGCAGTTCTTC. It is translated as CASSLWGLSDFLSSYNEQFF.